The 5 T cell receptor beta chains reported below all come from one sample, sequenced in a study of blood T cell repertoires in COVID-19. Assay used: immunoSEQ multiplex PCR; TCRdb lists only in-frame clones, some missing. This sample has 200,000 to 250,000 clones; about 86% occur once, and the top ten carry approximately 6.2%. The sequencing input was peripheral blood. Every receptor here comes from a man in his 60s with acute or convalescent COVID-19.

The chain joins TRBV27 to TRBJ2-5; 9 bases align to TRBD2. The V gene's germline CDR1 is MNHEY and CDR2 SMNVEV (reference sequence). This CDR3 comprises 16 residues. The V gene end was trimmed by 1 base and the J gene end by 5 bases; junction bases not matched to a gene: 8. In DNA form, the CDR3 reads TGTGCCAGCAGTTTATACCCTAGCGGGATTCAGGAGACCCAGTACTTC. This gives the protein CASSLYPSGIQETQYF.

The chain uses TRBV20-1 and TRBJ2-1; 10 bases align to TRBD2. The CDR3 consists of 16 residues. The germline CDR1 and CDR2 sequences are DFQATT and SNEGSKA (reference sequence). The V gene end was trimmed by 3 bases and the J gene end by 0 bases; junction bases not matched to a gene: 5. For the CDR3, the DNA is TGCAGTGCTAGTGCGGCTAGCGGGAGCTCCTACAATGAGCAGTTCTTC. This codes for CSASAASGSSYNEQFF.

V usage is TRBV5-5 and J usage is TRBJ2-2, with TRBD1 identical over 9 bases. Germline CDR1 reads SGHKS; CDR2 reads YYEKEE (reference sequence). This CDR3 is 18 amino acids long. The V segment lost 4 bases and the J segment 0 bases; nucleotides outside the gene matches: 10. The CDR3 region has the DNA TGTGCCAGCAGCAAAGGACAGGGGATTTACGCGAACACCGGGGAGCTGTTTTTT. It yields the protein CASSKGQGIYANTGELFF.

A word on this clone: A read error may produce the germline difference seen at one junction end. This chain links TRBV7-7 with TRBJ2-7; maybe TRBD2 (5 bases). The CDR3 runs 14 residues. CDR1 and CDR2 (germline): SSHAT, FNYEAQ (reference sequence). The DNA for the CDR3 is TGTGCTAGCAGCTTAGAGAGGGATGCAATCGAGCAGTACTTC. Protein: CASSLERDAIEQYF.

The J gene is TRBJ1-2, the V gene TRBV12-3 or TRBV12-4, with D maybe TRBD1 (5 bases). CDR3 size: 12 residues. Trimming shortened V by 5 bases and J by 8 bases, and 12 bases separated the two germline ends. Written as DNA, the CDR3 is TGTGCCAGCAGTCCCAGGGATTTAGGCTACACCTTC. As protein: CASSPRDLGYTF.